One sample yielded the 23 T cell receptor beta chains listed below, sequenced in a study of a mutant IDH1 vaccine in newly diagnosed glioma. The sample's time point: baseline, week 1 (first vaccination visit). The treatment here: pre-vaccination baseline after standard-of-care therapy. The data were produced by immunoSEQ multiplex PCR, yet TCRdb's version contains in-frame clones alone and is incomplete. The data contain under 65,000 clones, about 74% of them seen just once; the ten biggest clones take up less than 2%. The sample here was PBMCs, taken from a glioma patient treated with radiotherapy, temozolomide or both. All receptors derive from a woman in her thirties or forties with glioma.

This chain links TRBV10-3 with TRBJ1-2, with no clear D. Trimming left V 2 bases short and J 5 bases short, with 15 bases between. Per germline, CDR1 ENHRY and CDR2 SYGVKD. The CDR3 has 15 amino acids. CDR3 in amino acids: CAISEGLELLYGYTF. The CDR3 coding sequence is TGTGCCATCAGTGAGGGTTTAGAGCTCTTATATGGCTACACCTTC.

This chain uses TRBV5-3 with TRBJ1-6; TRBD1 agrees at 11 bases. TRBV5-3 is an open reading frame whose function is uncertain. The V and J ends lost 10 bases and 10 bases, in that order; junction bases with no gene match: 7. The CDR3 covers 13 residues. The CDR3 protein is CADLDRGHSPLHF. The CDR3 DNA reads TGTGCCGACTTGGACAGGGGGCACTCACCCCTCCACTTT.

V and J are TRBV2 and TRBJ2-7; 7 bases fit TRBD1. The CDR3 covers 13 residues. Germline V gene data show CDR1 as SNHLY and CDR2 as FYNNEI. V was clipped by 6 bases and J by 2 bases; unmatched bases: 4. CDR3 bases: TGTGCCAGCAGCGGGACAGAGACCTACGAGCAGTACTTC. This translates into CASSGTETYEQYF. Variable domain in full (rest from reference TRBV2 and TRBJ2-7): EPEVTQTPSHQVTQMGQEVILRCVPISNHLYFYWYRQILGQKVEFLVSFYNNEISEKSEIFDDQFSVERPDGSNFTLKIRSTKLEDSAMYFCASSGTETYEQYFGPGTRLTVT.

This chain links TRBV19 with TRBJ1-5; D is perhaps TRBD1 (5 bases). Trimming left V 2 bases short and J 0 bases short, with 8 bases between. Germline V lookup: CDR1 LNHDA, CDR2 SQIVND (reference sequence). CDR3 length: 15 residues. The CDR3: CASSIKGRSNQPQHF. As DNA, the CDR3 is TGTGCCAGTAGTATAAAGGGGCGTAGCAATCAGCCCCAGCATTTT.

CDR3 sequence: CASSQDLTAGNDNEQFF. CDR3 bases: TGCGCCAGCAGCCAAGATCTAACGGCGGGAAACGACAATGAGCAGTTCTTC. The V gene is TRBV4-3, the J gene TRBJ2-1, with D perhaps TRBD2 (6 bases). The germline V gene encodes CDR1 LGHNA and CDR2 YSLEER. V gave up 0 bases and J gave up 5 bases, with 17 bases separating them. The CDR3 totals 17 residues.

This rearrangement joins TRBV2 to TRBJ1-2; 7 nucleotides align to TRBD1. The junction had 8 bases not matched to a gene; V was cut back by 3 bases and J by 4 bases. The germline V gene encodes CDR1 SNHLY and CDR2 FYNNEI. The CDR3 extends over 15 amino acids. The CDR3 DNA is TGTGCCAGCAGTGAGACAGGGTTTTCAGTCTATGGCTACACCTTC. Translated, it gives CASSETGFSVYGYTF.

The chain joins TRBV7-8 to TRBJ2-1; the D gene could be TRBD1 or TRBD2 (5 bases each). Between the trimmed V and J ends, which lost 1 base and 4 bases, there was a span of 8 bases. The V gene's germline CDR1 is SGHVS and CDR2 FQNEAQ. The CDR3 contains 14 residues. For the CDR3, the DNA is TGTGCCAGCAGCTTAGGGGGACCGTACAATGAGCAGTTCTTC. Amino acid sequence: CASSLGGPYNEQFF.

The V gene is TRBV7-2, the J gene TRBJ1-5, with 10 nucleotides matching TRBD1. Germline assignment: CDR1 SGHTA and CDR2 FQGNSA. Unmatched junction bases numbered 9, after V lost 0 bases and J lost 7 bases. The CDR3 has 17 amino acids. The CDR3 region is CASSLAPGQGEVQPQHF. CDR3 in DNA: TGTGCCAGCAGCTTAGCTCCCGGACAGGGGGAGGTGCAGCCCCAGCATTTT.

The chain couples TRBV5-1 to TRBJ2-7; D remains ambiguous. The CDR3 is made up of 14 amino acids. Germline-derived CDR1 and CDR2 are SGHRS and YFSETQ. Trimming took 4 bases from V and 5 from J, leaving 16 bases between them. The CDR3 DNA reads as TGCGCCAGCAGCGCCCGGGTCAAGCCCCACGAGCAGTACTTC. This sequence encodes CASSARVKPHEQYF.

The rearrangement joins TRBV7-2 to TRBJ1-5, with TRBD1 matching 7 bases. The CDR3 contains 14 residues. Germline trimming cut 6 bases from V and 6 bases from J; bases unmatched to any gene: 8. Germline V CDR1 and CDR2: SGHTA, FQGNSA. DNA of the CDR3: TGTGCCAGCAGATTAAAGGGGGCTAGTCAGCCCCAGCATTTT. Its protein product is CASRLKGASQPQHF.

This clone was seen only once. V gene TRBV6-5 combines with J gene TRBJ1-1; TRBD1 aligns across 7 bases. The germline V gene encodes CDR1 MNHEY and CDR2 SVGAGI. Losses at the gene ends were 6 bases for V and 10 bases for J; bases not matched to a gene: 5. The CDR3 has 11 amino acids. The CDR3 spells CASRTGWLAFF. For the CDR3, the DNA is TGTGCCAGCAGGACAGGGTGGTTAGCTTTCTTT.

The CDR3 loop is CASSLQGRSYNEQFF. In nucleotides, the CDR3 is TGTGCCAGCAGCTTACAGGGGCGATCTTACAATGAGCAGTTCTTC. The chain combines TRBV7-8 with TRBJ2-1, with a tentative D call TRBD1 (6 bases). The CDR3 runs to 15 residues. Germline V CDR1 and CDR2: SGHVS, FQNEAQ. Deletions cut 2 bases from V and 4 bases from J, with 12 bases between.

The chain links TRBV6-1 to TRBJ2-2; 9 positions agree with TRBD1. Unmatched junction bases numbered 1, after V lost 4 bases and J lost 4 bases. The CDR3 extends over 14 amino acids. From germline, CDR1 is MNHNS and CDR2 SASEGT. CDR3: CASSGDRVTGELFF. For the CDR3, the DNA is TGTGCCAGCAGTGGGGACAGGGTCACCGGGGAGCTGTTTTTT.

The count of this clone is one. The CDR3 loop is CASSLVIKNIQYF. CDR3 nucleotides: TGTGCCAGCAGCTTAGTGATCAAAAACATTCAGTACTTC. This chain links TRBV11-2 with TRBJ2-4, with unresolved D. Germline lookup yields CDR1 SGHAT and CDR2 FQNNGV. This CDR3 comprises 13 residues. With 1 base removed from V and 3 bases from J, the gap between germline ends came to 4 bases. The full variable domain, its missing parts supplied by reference TRBV11-2 and TRBJ2-4, is EAGVAQSPRYKIIEKRQSVAFWCNPISGHATLYWYQQILGQGPKLLIQFQNNGVVDDSQLPKDRFSAERLKGVDSTLKIQPAKLEDSAVYLCASSLVIKNIQYFGAGTRLSVL.

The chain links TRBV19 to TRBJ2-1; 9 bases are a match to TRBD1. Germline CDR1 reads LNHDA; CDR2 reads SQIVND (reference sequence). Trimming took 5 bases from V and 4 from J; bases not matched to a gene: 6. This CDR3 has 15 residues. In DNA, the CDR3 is TGTGCCAGTAGTCCAACAGGGGGCGGGTACAATGAGCAGTTCTTC. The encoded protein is CASSPTGGGYNEQFF.

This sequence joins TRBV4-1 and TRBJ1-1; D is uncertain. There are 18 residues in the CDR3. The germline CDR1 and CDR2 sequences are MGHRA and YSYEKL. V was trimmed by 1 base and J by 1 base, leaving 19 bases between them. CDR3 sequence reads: CASSQVGFFTQRNTEAFF. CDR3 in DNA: TGCGCCAGCAGCCAAGTCGGCTTTTTTACACAGAGGAACACTGAAGCTTTCTTT.

The CDR3, as DNA: TGTGCCAGCGTTAAAGCAGGGAAAGAATTCTATGGCTACACCTTC. Protein: CASVKAGKEFYGYTF. J is TRBJ1-2 and V is TRBV6-5, with D tentatively TRBD1 (5 bases). Germline V lookup: CDR1 MNHEY, CDR2 SVGAGI. The CDR3 sequence is 15 residues long. The V end lost 8 bases, the J end lost 4 bases, and 20 bases lay between the germline ends.

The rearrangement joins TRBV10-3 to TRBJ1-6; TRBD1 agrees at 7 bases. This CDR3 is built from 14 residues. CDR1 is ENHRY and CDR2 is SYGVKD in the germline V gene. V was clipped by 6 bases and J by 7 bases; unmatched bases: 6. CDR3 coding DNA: TGTGCCATCAGGACAGGGCAGGAGAATTCACCCCTCCACTTT. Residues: CAIRTGQENSPLHF.

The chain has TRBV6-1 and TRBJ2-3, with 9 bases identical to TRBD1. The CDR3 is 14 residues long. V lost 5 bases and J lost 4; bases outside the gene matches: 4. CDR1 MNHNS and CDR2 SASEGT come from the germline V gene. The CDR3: CASSRDRASDTQYF. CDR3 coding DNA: TGTGCCAGCAGTCGGGACAGGGCATCAGATACGCAGTATTTT.

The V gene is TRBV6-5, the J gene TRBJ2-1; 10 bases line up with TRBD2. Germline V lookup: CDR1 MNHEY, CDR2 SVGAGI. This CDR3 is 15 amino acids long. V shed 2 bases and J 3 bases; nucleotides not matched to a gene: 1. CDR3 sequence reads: CASSYRLAGYNEQFF. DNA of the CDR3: TGTGCCAGCAGTTACCGACTAGCGGGCTACAATGAGCAGTTCTTC.

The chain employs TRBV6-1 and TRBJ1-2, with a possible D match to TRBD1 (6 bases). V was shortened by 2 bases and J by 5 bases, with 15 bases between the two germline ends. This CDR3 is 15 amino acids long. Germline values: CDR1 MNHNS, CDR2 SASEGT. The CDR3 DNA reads TGTGCCAGCAGTGAAACCTACGAACAGGGTTATGGCTACACCTTC. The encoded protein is CASSETYEQGYGYTF.

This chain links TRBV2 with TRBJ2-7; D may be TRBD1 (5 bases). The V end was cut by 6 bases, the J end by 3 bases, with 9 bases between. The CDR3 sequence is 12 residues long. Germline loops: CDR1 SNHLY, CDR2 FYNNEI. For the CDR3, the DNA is TGTGCCAGCAGGGACGGACACTACGAGCAGTACTTC. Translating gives CASRDGHYEQYF.

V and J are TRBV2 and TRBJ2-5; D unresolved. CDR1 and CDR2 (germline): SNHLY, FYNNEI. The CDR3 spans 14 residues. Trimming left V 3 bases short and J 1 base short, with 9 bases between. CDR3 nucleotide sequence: TGTGCCAGCAGTGACCCGGCGAGCCAAGAGACCCAGTACTTC. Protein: CASSDPASQETQYF.